This T cell receptor beta chain stems from a study of response to subunit inactivated influenza vaccine. Study conclusions and caveats: Seasonal influenza vaccination, on each occasion, was suggested by the authors to recruit few new T cells.

Germline V gene sequence: CDR1 SEHNR, CDR2 FQNEAQ (reference sequence). V was cut by 5 bases and J by 0 bases, with 8 bases left in between. The CDR3 runs 13 residues. With respect to this clonotype: Its antigen remains unknown.

TCRdb fed the RT-PCR reads into MiXCR, producing one record per CDR3 protein. The data hold about 150,000 distinct CDR3 sequences, with about 10% observed a single time. The sequence came from a man aged 50-75 years who received an inactivated influenza vaccine. This chain links TRBV7-9 with TRBJ2-7, with D unresolved. Sample: CD8+ T cells sorted from PBMCs, taken roughly 24 months after vaccination. The CDR3 spells CASSPLDSYEQYF. DNA of the CDR3: TGTGCCAGCAGCCCCCTCGACTCCTACGAGCAGTACTTC.